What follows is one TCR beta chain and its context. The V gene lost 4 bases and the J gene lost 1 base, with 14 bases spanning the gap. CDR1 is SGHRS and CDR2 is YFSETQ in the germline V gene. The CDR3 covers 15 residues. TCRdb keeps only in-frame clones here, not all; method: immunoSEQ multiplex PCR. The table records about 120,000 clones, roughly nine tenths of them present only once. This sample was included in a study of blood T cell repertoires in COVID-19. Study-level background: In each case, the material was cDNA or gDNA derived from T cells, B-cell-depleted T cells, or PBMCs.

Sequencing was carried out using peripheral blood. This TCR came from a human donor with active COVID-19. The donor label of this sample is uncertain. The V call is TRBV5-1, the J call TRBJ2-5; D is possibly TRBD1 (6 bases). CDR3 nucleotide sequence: TGCGCCAGCAGCCATCCGACAGGCCCCCAAGAGACCCAGTACTTC. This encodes CASSHPTGPQETQYF.